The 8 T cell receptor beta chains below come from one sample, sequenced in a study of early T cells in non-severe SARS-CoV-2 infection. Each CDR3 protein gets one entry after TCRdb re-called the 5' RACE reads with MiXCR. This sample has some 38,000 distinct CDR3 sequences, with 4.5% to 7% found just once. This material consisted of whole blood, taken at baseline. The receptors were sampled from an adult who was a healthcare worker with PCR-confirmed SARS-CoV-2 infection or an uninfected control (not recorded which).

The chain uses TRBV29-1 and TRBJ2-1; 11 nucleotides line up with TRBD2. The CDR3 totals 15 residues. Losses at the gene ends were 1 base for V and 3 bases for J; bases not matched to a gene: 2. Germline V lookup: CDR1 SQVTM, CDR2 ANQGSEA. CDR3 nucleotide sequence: TGCAGCGTTGAAGGACTAGCGGGGAACTACAATGAGCAGTTCTTC. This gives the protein CSVEGLAGNYNEQFF.

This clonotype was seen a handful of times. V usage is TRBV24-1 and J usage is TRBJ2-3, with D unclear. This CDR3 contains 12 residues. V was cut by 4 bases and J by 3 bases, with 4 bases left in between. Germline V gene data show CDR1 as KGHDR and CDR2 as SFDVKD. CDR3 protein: CATSDKTDTQYF. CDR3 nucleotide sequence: TGTGCCACCAGTGACAAGACAGATACGCAGTATTTT.

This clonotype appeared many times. The CDR3 is CAWSGGTYEQYF. The CDR3 DNA reads as TGTGCCTGGAGTGGGGGTACCTACGAGCAGTACTTC. The chain couples TRBV30 to TRBJ2-7; no clear D gene. Deletions cut 1 base from V and 2 bases from J, with 6 bases between. Germline V gene sequence: CDR1 GTSNPN, CDR2 SVGIG (reference sequence). The CDR3 runs to 12 residues.

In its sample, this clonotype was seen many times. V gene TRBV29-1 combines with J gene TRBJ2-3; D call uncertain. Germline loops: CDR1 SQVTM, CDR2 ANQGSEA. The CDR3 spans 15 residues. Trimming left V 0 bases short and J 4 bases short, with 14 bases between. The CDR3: CSVEEFLRGADTQYF. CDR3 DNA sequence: TGCAGCGTTGAAGAATTTTTGAGAGGCGCAGATACGCAGTATTTT.

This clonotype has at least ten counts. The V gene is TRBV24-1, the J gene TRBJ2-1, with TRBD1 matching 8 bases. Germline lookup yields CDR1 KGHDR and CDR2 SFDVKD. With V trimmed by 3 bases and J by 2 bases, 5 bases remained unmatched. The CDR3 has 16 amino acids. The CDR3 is CATSDARTGTYNEQFF. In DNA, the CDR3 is TGTGCCACCAGTGATGCAAGGACAGGGACCTACAATGAGCAGTTCTTC.

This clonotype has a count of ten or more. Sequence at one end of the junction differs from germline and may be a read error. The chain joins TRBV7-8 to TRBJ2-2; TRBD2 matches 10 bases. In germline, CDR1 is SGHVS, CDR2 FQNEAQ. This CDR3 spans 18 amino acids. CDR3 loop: CANSLLILAGVSTGELFF. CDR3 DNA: TGTGCCAACAGCTTACTTATTCTAGCGGGAGTCTCCACCGGGGAGCTGTTTTTT.

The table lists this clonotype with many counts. CDR3 DNA: TGCAGTGCTCCTCGGGGGGTCGGTAGCACCGGGGAGCTGTTTTTT. It yields the protein CSAPRGVGSTGELFF. This rearrangement joins TRBV20-1 to TRBJ2-2; 7 bases are shared with TRBD2. J gave up 4 bases and V 5 bases, and 10 bases lay outside the gene matches. CDR1 and CDR2 (germline): DFQATT, SNEGSKA (reference sequence). This CDR3 comprises 15 residues.

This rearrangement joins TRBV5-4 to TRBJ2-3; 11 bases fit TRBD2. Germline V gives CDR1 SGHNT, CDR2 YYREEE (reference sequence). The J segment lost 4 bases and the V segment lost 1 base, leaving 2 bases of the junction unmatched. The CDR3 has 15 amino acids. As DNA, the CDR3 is TGTGCCAGCAGCTTGACTAGCGGGAGAGCAGATACGCAGTATTTT. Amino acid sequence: CASSLTSGRADTQYF.